Detailed here is one T cell receptor beta chain. This sample is drawn from a study of blood T cells in healthy people across ages. It was with a sample-barcoded 5' primer and a J-beta primer mix that a second PCR of roughly 7 to 12 cycles was run. In TCRdb, the 5' RACE reads were re-called with MiXCR into one record per CDR3 protein. This table has around 1,700,000 distinct CDR3 sequences, over 25% appearing once. The receptor was isolated from a woman aged 25 to 45 in good health. Material for sequencing was blood.

CDR3 region: CASSQAGTGPSYNEQFF. The CDR3 nucleotides are TGTGCCAGCAGCCAAGCTGGGACAGGGCCGTCCTACAATGAGCAGTTCTTC. The chain links TRBV2 to TRBJ2-1; the match to TRBD1 covers 9 bases. Losses at the gene ends were 6 bases for V and 1 base for J; bases not matched to a gene: 10. The CDR3 sequence is 17 residues long. Germline assignment: CDR1 SNHLY and CDR2 FYNNEI. Filled out from reference TRBV2 and TRBJ2-1, the complete variable domain reads EPEVTQTPSHQVTQMGQEVILRCVPISNHLYFYWYRQILGQKVEFLVSFYNNEISEKSEIFDDQFSVERPDGSNFTLKIRSTKLEDSAMYFCASSQAGTGPSYNEQFFGPGTRLTVL.